A selection of T cell receptor beta chains follows, all from one sample in a study of blood T cell repertoires in COVID-19. The repertoire was sequenced with immunoSEQ multiplex PCR; TCRdb's copy has only in-frame clones and lacks some. The data contain around 260,000 clones, approximately 90% of them singletons. The sample consisted of peripheral blood. Receptors originate from a woman aged 25 to 39 with COVID-19, enrolled during active disease. The CDR3 runs from the conserved cysteine through the conserved F or W. D genes are given only for firm matches. Size is omitted from some rows. Given values are once, few, many or a class for expanded clones.

V gene	D gene	clone size	J gene	CDR3 protein	CDR3 DNA
TRBV24-1	-	-	TRBJ2-1	CATSDYLDGGPEQFF	TGTGCCACCAGTGATTACCTGGATGGGGGCCCTGAGCAGTTCTTC
TRBV29-1	-	-	TRBJ1-2	CSVAGGNYGYTF	TGCAGCGTCGCTGGGGGGAACTATGGCTACACCTTC
TRBV19	TRBD1	few	TRBJ1-3	CASASGTGFGNTIYF	TGTGCCAGCGCATCGGGGACAGGGTTTGGAAACACCATATATTTT
TRBV15	-	-	TRBJ1-1	CATSTQENTEAFF	TGTGCCACCAGCACACAGGAGAACACTGAAGCTTTCTTT
TRBV6-5	TRBD1	-	TRBJ1-1	CASSKLTGVTEAFF	TGTGCCAGCAGTAAACTGACAGGGGTAACTGAAGCTTTCTTT
TRBV10-3	-	few	TRBJ1-5	CAISESLPGSNQPQHF	TGTGCCATCAGTGAGTCCCTTCCAGGGAGCAATCAGCCCCAGCATTTT
TRBV5-1	-	-	TRBJ1-4	CASSTQTGGNEKLFF	TGCGCCAGCAGCACCCAGACAGGCGGTAATGAAAAACTGTTTTTT
TRBV5-4	TRBD2	-	TRBJ2-3	CASSLTSGTSTDTQYF	TGTGCCAGCAGCTTAACTAGCGGGACTAGCACAGATACGCAGTATTTT
TRBV9	-	-	TRBJ2-6	CASTVTPGANVLTF	TGTGCCAGCACCGTCACACCTGGGGCCAACGTCCTGACTTTC
TRBV19	TRBD2	once	TRBJ2-7	CASSISTSGGYEQYF	TGTGCCAGTAGTATCTCCACTAGCGGAGGCTACGAGCAGTACTTC
TRBV28	TRBD2	-	TRBJ2-1	CASSQAGGPHNEQFF	TGTGCCAGCAGCCAAGCGGGAGGGCCCCACAATGAGCAGTTCTTC